This is a list of T cell receptor beta chains from one sample in a study of T cell clonotyping in hematopoietic cell transplantation. Clones were read by immunoSEQ multiplex PCR, and TCRdb kept only the in-frame ones, dropping some. The table shows over 10,000 clones, with roughly 92% occurring only once. Sequenced here: PBMCs, sampled 100 days after allogeneic stem cell transplant. The receptor source for this set is a female patient between 50 and 59 years old who had an allogeneic stem cell transplant from an unrelated donor, so the T cells may come from the graft donor. Some clones in this sample may be carry-over from other donors' samples. Both conserved end residues are part of each CDR3. Fields, in order: D gene, J gene, V gene, clone size, CDR3 protein, CDR3 DNA. A D gene is named only where the DNA matches it firmly. Size is omitted from some rows. Given values are once, few, many or a class for expanded clones.

>TRBD2|TRBJ2-5|TRBV29-1|NA
CSVEVRGTSGQETQYF
TGCAGCGTTGAAGTAAGGGGGACTAGCGGGCAAGAGACCCAGTACTTC
>NA|TRBJ2-5|TRBV27|NA
CASSLFAGAGETQYF
TGTGCCAGCAGTTTATTTGCGGGGGCGGGAGAGACCCAGTACTTC
>NA|TRBJ1-2|TRBV5-1|NA
CASSLVVGENYGYTF
TGCGCCAGCAGCTTGGTAGTGGGGGAGAACTATGGCTACACCTTC
>NA|TRBJ1-5|TRBV19|NA
CASRKDDSSNQPQHF
TGTGCCAGTAGAAAGGACGACAGTAGCAATCAGCCCCAGCATTTT
>NA|TRBJ1-2|TRBV27|once
CASSLSRGAANYGYTF
TGTGCCAGCAGTTTATCGCGCGGGGCTGCTAACTATGGCTACACCTTC
>NA|TRBJ1-1|TRBV18|NA
CASSPNRKNTEAFF
TGTGCCAGCTCACCAAACAGAAAGAACACTGAAGCTTTCTTT
>TRBD2|TRBJ2-1|TRBV11-3|NA
CASMGGEYNEQFF
TGTGCCAGCATGGGGGGGGAGTACAATGAGCAGTTCTTC
>NA|TRBJ1-1|TRBV29-1|NA
CSVEDGFGTEAFF
TGCAGCGTTGAAGACGGGTTTGGCACTGAAGCTTTCTTT
>NA|TRBJ1-2|TRBV4-1|NA
CASSLRQSLNGYTF
TGCGCCAGCAGCTTACGACAGAGCCTTAATGGCTACACCTTC
>TRBD1|TRBJ1-1|TRBV6-6|NA
CASSYGDSEAFF
TGTGCCAGCAGTTACGGGGACAGTGAAGCTTTCTTT
>NA|TRBJ1-5|TRBV6-1|few
CASSESQGLYSNQPQHF
TGTGCCAGCAGTGAAAGTCAAGGTCTGTATAGCAATCAGCCCCAGCATTTT
>TRBD2|TRBJ2-1|TRBV9|NA
CASSVSGSSYNEQFF
TGTGCCAGCAGCGTAAGCGGGAGCTCCTACAATGAGCAGTTCTTC
>NA|TRBJ1-1|TRBV6-5|NA
CASRRWAGEAFF
TGTGCCAGCAGGAGATGGGCGGGTGAAGCTTTCTTT
>NA|TRBJ1-5|TRBV28|NA
CASTGFHQPQHF
TGTGCCAGCACGGGATTTCATCAGCCCCAGCATTTT